This is a list of T cell receptor beta chains from one sample in a study of blood T cell repertoires in COVID-19. Here immunoSEQ multiplex PCR was the method, and the copy in TCRdb shows in-frame clones only, minus some. The sample lists under 250,000 clones, approximately 83% occurring once. Sequencing input: peripheral blood. These TCRs come from a man between 35 and 55 years old with acute or convalescent COVID-19. CDR3s include the opening cysteine and the closing phenylalanine or tryptophan. The D gene is left open where the match is weak. Clone size is shown for a subset of rows, as once, few, many or a class of expanded clone.

d_gene: TRBD1; abundance: once; j_gene: TRBJ1-4; v_gene: TRBV15; CDR3nt: TGTGCCACCAGCAGGGGACAGGGGACGGGAAAACTGTTTTTT; CDR3aa: CATSRGQGTGKLFF
d_gene: TRBD2; abundance: .; j_gene: TRBJ2-3; v_gene: TRBV9; CDR3nt: TGTGCCAGCAGCGTAGCCCTCCAGACTAGCGGGAGGGTGGCCGATACGCAGTATTTT; CDR3aa: CASSVALQTSGRVADTQYF
d_gene: TRBD1; abundance: .; j_gene: TRBJ2-3; v_gene: TRBV5-1; CDR3nt: TGCGCCAGCAGCTTGTGGGGACAGAGCACAGATACGCAGTATTTT; CDR3aa: CASSLWGQSTDTQYF
d_gene: .; abundance: .; j_gene: TRBJ2-7; v_gene: TRBV2; CDR3nt: TGTGCCTCCACCAGGGGAGGGGGCGAGCAGTACTTC; CDR3aa: CASTRGGGEQYF
d_gene: .; abundance: .; j_gene: TRBJ1-1; v_gene: TRBV5-4; CDR3nt: TGTGCCAGCAGCGAACGTCAGGCCGACCATGAAGCTTTCTTT; CDR3aa: CASSERQADHEAFF
d_gene: TRBD1; abundance: .; j_gene: TRBJ1-2; v_gene: TRBV11-2; CDR3nt: TGTGCCAGCAGCTTAACCGCTCAGGGGGCGTTCTATGGCTACACCTTC; CDR3aa: CASSLTAQGAFYGYTF
d_gene: TRBD1; abundance: .; j_gene: TRBJ1-1; v_gene: TRBV6-6; CDR3nt: TGTGCCAGCAGTCCCTCCAGGGGGCGCGTCACTGAAGCTTTCTTT; CDR3aa: CASSPSRGRVTEAFF
d_gene: .; abundance: few; j_gene: TRBJ2-7; v_gene: TRBV9; CDR3nt: TGTGCCAGCAGCGCGGGGTCGGACGGGACCTACGAGCAGTACTTC; CDR3aa: CASSAGSDGTYEQYF
d_gene: TRBD2; abundance: .; j_gene: TRBJ2-6; v_gene: TRBV4-3; CDR3nt: TGCGCCAGCAGCCAAGAACTAGCGGGAACACTTGGGGCCAACGTCCTGACTTTC; CDR3aa: CASSQELAGTLGANVLTF
d_gene: TRBD2; abundance: .; j_gene: TRBJ2-4; v_gene: TRBV28; CDR3nt: TGTGCCAGCAGTTTAGGACTAGCGGGACTCAAAAACATTCAGTACTTC; CDR3aa: CASSLGLAGLKNIQYF
d_gene: .; abundance: .; j_gene: TRBJ2-1; v_gene: TRBV7-3; CDR3nt: TGTGCCAGCAGCCCTATGGTACGCGCCCCCGGGAATGAGCAGTTCTTC; CDR3aa: CASSPMVRAPGNEQFF
d_gene: TRBD2; abundance: .; j_gene: TRBJ2-3; v_gene: TRBV7-2; CDR3nt: TGTGCCAGCAGTTTCCCGGGACTAGCGGCAGATACGCAGTATTTT; CDR3aa: CASSFPGLAADTQYF
d_gene: .; abundance: .; j_gene: TRBJ1-6; v_gene: TRBV27; CDR3nt: TGTGCCAGCAGTTTATCGCACTCCAATTCACCCCTCCACTTT; CDR3aa: CASSLSHSNSPLHF
d_gene: TRBD1; abundance: .; j_gene: TRBJ2-5; v_gene: TRBV28; CDR3nt: TGTGCCAGCAGTTTAAGGGGGCAGGAGACCCAGTACTTC; CDR3aa: CASSLRGQETQYF
d_gene: TRBD2; abundance: .; j_gene: TRBJ2-1; v_gene: TRBV6-4; CDR3nt: TGTGCCAGCAGTTTAATGGCGGGAGGGTTCAATGAGCAGTTCTTC; CDR3aa: CASSLMAGGFNEQFF
d_gene: .; abundance: .; j_gene: TRBJ1-4; v_gene: TRBV7-2; CDR3nt: TGTGCCAGCAGCTCAGGGAGGGGGGATGAAAAACTGTTTTTT; CDR3aa: CASSSGRGDEKLFF
d_gene: TRBD2; abundance: many; j_gene: TRBJ2-7; v_gene: TRBV11-2; CDR3nt: TGTGCCAGCAGCTCTATAGCGGGAATCTACGAGCAGTACTTC; CDR3aa: CASSSIAGIYEQYF
d_gene: .; abundance: .; j_gene: TRBJ1-2; v_gene: TRBV19; CDR3nt: TGTGCCAGTACCGCGGACTCTAACTATGGCTACACCTTC; CDR3aa: CASTADSNYGYTF
d_gene: .; abundance: .; j_gene: TRBJ1-2; v_gene: TRBV6-5; CDR3nt: TGTGCCAGCAGTTACACACCAACTAACTATGGCTACACCTTC; CDR3aa: CASSYTPTNYGYTF
d_gene: .; abundance: .; j_gene: TRBJ2-1; v_gene: TRBV2; CDR3nt: TGTGCCAGCAGTCAGGGCGGCTACAATGAGCAGTTCTTC; CDR3aa: CASSQGGYNEQFF
d_gene: .; abundance: .; j_gene: TRBJ1-2; v_gene: TRBV7-8; CDR3nt: TGTGCCAGCAGCAAGAATCCTGGGGGGGCAGAGGTCTCTGATGGCTACACCTTC; CDR3aa: CASSKNPGGAEVSDGYTF
d_gene: .; abundance: .; j_gene: TRBJ1-4; v_gene: TRBV6-5; CDR3nt: TGTGCCAGCACCCGAAGGTTTGAGGCCGAAAAACTGTTTTTT; CDR3aa: CASTRRFEAEKLFF
d_gene: .; abundance: .; j_gene: TRBJ1-6; v_gene: TRBV6-6; CDR3nt: TGTGCCAGCAGCCAGACAGGACGTTCACCCCTCCACTTT; CDR3aa: CASSQTGRSPLHF
d_gene: .; abundance: many; j_gene: TRBJ1-1; v_gene: TRBV18; CDR3nt: TGTGCCAGCTCACCCGGGAGTAGGACTGAAGCTTTCTTT; CDR3aa: CASSPGSRTEAFF
d_gene: .; abundance: .; j_gene: TRBJ2-7; v_gene: TRBV5-1; CDR3nt: TGCGCCAGTCAGGACATTAATACCTACGAGCAGTACTTC; CDR3aa: CASQDINTYEQYF
d_gene: .; abundance: .; j_gene: TRBJ2-3; v_gene: TRBV19; CDR3nt: TGTGCCAGTAGTATAGTCGGGGGAGCCAGCACAGATACGCAGTATTTT; CDR3aa: CASSIVGGASTDTQYF
d_gene: TRBD1; abundance: .; j_gene: TRBJ1-2; v_gene: TRBV27; CDR3nt: TGTGCCAGCACCCCTGAGACAGGGGTTAACTATGGCTACACCTTC; CDR3aa: CASTPETGVNYGYTF
d_gene: .; abundance: .; j_gene: TRBJ1-4; v_gene: TRBV6-6; CDR3nt: TGTGCCAGCGGGGAGGGACACCATGAAAAACTGTTTTTT; CDR3aa: CASGEGHHEKLFF
d_gene: TRBD1; abundance: .; j_gene: TRBJ1-2; v_gene: TRBV27; CDR3nt: TGTGCCAGCAGTGTGGACAGGGGACAGGTTGGCTACACCTTC; CDR3aa: CASSVDRGQVGYTF
d_gene: .; abundance: .; j_gene: TRBJ2-1; v_gene: TRBV12-3/TRBV12-4; CDR3nt: TGTGCCAGCAGTTGGAACCAACAGGGTGAGCAGTTCTTC; CDR3aa: CASSWNQQGEQFF
d_gene: TRBD2; abundance: .; j_gene: TRBJ2-2; v_gene: TRBV11-3; CDR3nt: TGTGCCAGCAGCATTGGACTAGCGGGGACCGGGGAGCTGTTTTTT; CDR3aa: CASSIGLAGTGELFF
d_gene: TRBD2; abundance: .; j_gene: TRBJ2-7; v_gene: TRBV6-1; CDR3nt: TGTGCCAGCAGTGGTCGACTAGCGGGAGGGCCTGGCGAGCAGTACTTC; CDR3aa: CASSGRLAGGPGEQYF
d_gene: TRBD2; abundance: .; j_gene: TRBJ2-1; v_gene: TRBV7-6; CDR3nt: TGTGCCAGCAGCTTAGGGGAGGAGACTAGCGGGAGAAATGAGCAGTTCTTC; CDR3aa: CASSLGEETSGRNEQFF
d_gene: TRBD2; abundance: .; j_gene: TRBJ2-7; v_gene: TRBV20-1; CDR3nt: TGCAGACCCGTGGGAGGGTACGAGCAGTACTTC; CDR3aa: CRPVGGYEQYF
d_gene: .; abundance: .; j_gene: TRBJ1-3; v_gene: TRBV3-1/TRBV3-2; CDR3nt: TGTGCCAGCAGCCCAGGGGTAACTGGAAACACCATATATTTT; CDR3aa: CASSPGVTGNTIYF
d_gene: .; abundance: once; j_gene: TRBJ1-1; v_gene: TRBV11-1; CDR3nt: TGTGCCAGCAGCCAAGTGGGGGGCACTGAAGCTTTCTTT; CDR3aa: CASSQVGGTEAFF
d_gene: TRBD2; abundance: .; j_gene: TRBJ2-1; v_gene: TRBV2; CDR3nt: TGTGCCAGCAGGCTAGCGGGAGGTTACGATGAGCAGTTCTTC; CDR3aa: CASRLAGGYDEQFF
d_gene: .; abundance: .; j_gene: TRBJ1-5; v_gene: TRBV3-1/TRBV3-2; CDR3nt: TGTGCCAGCAGCCAGGACAGTACTAATCAGCCCCAGCATTTT; CDR3aa: CASSQDSTNQPQHF
d_gene: TRBD1; abundance: .; j_gene: TRBJ1-2; v_gene: TRBV27; CDR3nt: TGTGCCAGCAGTTCCCGGACAGGAGTCCGGAACTATGGCTACACCTTC; CDR3aa: CASSSRTGVRNYGYTF
d_gene: .; abundance: .; j_gene: TRBJ1-6; v_gene: TRBV2; CDR3nt: TGTGCCAGCAGTGCAGTCCCCAATAATTCACCCCTCCACTTT; CDR3aa: CASSAVPNNSPLHF
d_gene: TRBD2; abundance: .; j_gene: TRBJ2-1; v_gene: TRBV3-1/TRBV3-2; CDR3nt: TGTGCCAGCAGCCAATCGGCGGGAGGGCCACAGTTCTTC; CDR3aa: CASSQSAGGPQFF
d_gene: .; abundance: .; j_gene: TRBJ2-5; v_gene: TRBV5-4; CDR3nt: TGTGCCAGCAGCTTGGGAGAATACGAGACCCAGTACTTC; CDR3aa: CASSLGEYETQYF
d_gene: TRBD2; abundance: .; j_gene: TRBJ2-5; v_gene: TRBV18; CDR3nt: TGTGCCAGCTCACCACCAAGCGGGAGGGATCAAGAGACCCAGTACTTC; CDR3aa: CASSPPSGRDQETQYF
d_gene: TRBD1; abundance: .; j_gene: TRBJ1-1; v_gene: TRBV12-3/TRBV12-4; CDR3nt: TGTGCCAGCACCATGGGACAGGGGAAAGAAGCTTTCTTT; CDR3aa: CASTMGQGKEAFF
d_gene: TRBD1; abundance: .; j_gene: TRBJ1-2; v_gene: TRBV5-1; CDR3nt: TGCGCCAGCAGCGAGGGGACAGGGGCTGGCTACACCTTC; CDR3aa: CASSEGTGAGYTF
d_gene: TRBD1; abundance: .; j_gene: TRBJ1-5; v_gene: TRBV29-1; CDR3nt: TGCAGCGCTAGACAGGGAGAACAGCCCCAGCATTTT; CDR3aa: CSARQGEQPQHF
d_gene: .; abundance: .; j_gene: TRBJ2-5; v_gene: TRBV12-3/TRBV12-4; CDR3nt: TGTGCCAGCAGGGAGGTAGAGACCCAGTACTTC; CDR3aa: CASREVETQYF
d_gene: TRBD2; abundance: once; j_gene: TRBJ2-2; v_gene: TRBV9; CDR3nt: TGTGCCAGCAGCGTAGGCCTAGCGGGGATGACCGGGGAGCTGTTTTTT; CDR3aa: CASSVGLAGMTGELFF